The clone carrying this T cell receptor beta chain came up a few times. Its antigen is undetermined. The data originate from a study of T cells in Graves' hyperthyroidism and ophthalmopathy. Amplification yielded TCR beta CDR3 regions, with RNA transcripts as the source. An initial round of RT-PCR targeting the TCR CDR3 relied on the HTBI primer set. TCRdb passed the multiplex PCR reads through MiXCR, listing each CDR3 protein once. The table shows fewer than 850,000 distinct CDR3 sequences, with roughly 17% occurring only once. Study observations and caveats: From stable hyperthyroidism, ophthalmopathy was separated by a 13 V-J model.

The TCR sequence derives from a man over 45 with Graves' hyperthyroidism. Sequencing was performed on blood.

CDR3 loop: CASRPVQGYQPQHF. The CDR3 DNA follows: TGTGCCAGCCGCCCCGTACAGGGGTATCAGCCCCAGCATTTT. The chain couples TRBV28 to TRBJ1-5; 7 positions match TRBD1. V dropped 8 bases and J dropped 5; count of bases not matched to a gene: 9. The germline V gene has CDR1 MDHEN and CDR2 SYDVKM. The CDR3 is made up of 14 amino acids.